These 25 T cell receptor beta chains share one sample of origin, sequenced in a study of blood T cell repertoires in COVID-19. Sequencing was performed with immunoSEQ multiplex PCR; in TCRdb, only in-frame clones are kept and a portion is missing. The sample carries hundreds of thousands of clones, 86% recorded once. The sequencing input was PBMCs or T cells enriched from blood (not recorded which). Every receptor here comes from a woman aged 25 to 45 who had been exposed to COVID-19.

This rearrangement joins TRBV21-1 to TRBJ2-3; TRBD2, the D gene given by the table, was not confirmed from the DNA. TRBV21-1 is classified as a pseudogene. The CDR3 is 14 residues long. For the CDR3, the DNA is TGTGCCAGCGGGGTAGCGGGGGGCCCGGATACGCAGTATTTT. Translation: CASGVAGGPDTQYF.

V and J are TRBV6-5 and TRBJ1-2, with D unclear. Between the trimmed V and J ends, which lost 1 base and 6 bases, there was a span of 6 bases. Per germline, CDR1 MNHEY and CDR2 SVGAGI. This CDR3 is 12 amino acids long. The CDR3 is CASSYWGDGYTF. In nucleotides, the CDR3 is TGTGCCAGCAGTTACTGGGGAGATGGCTACACCTTC.

V and J are TRBV5-1 and TRBJ1-5; D perhaps matches TRBD1 (6 bases). Per germline, CDR1 SGHRS and CDR2 YFSETQ. The CDR3 totals 16 residues. The V end was cut by 4 bases, the J end by 1 base, with 15 bases between. In nucleotides, the CDR3 is TGCGCCAGCAGCCCGGGGGGCTACGGAAGCAATCAGCCCCAGCATTTT. Its protein is CASSPGGYGSNQPQHF.

The chain combines TRBV10-3 with TRBJ1-1; D gene uncertain. The ends were cut back, 6 bases at V and 0 bases at J, with 11 bases in the middle. CDR3 length: 14 residues. In germline, CDR1 is ENHRY, CDR2 SYGVKD. DNA for the CDR3: TGTGCCATCAGCCCAAAAGAGATGAACACTGAAGCTTTCTTT. Translated, it gives CAISPKEMNTEAFF.

The chain has TRBV30 and TRBJ2-3; 8 nucleotides align to TRBD2. The germline gives CDR1 GTSNPN, CDR2 SVGIG (reference sequence). V trimming: 0 bases; J trimming: 10 bases; junction bases outside the gene matches: 9. The CDR3 runs 14 residues. DNA of the CDR3: TGTGCCTGGAGTGTACGGGGGGGGCCGAGGTCGCAGTATTTT. This codes for CAWSVRGGPRSQYF.

V usage is TRBV6-5 and J usage is TRBJ2-7, with a weak D call TRBD1 (5 bases). Trimming took 0 bases from V and 3 from J, leaving 9 bases between them. This CDR3 region has 14 residues. Germline V CDR1 and CDR2: MNHEY, SVGAGI. The CDR3 region is CASSYSGRDYEQYF. DNA for the CDR3: TGTGCCAGCAGTTACTCGGGCAGGGACTACGAGCAGTACTTC.

This chain uses TRBV7-9 with TRBJ2-1; TRBD2 is a possible D gene (6 bases). Germline values: CDR1 SEHNR, CDR2 FQNEAQ (reference sequence). The germline V and J ends were trimmed by 11 bases and 10 bases, with 15 bases remaining between them. The CDR3 extends over 11 amino acids. The CDR3 nucleotides are TGTGCCGGAGAGGAGGGCTGGGAGCAGTTCTTC. Its protein is CAGEEGWEQFF.

The chain couples TRBV6-6 to TRBJ1-2, with a tentative D call TRBD1 (6 bases). V was pared by 6 bases and J by 8 bases, with 16 bases between. This CDR3 has 13 residues. Germline values: CDR1 MNHNY, CDR2 SVGAGI (reference sequence). The CDR3 DNA reads as TGTGCCAGCAGCCAGAATCCAGGGGTAGGCTACACCTTC. The encoded protein is CASSQNPGVGYTF.

The CDR3, as DNA: TGCGCCAGCAGCTTTGAAGATGCGAGCTCTGGAAACACCATATATTTT. This codes for CASSFEDASSGNTIYF. The chain has TRBV5-1 and TRBJ1-3, with no clear D. The CDR3 is 16 amino acids. The germline V and J ends were trimmed by 2 bases and 0 bases, with 12 bases remaining between them. Germline V lookup: CDR1 SGHRS, CDR2 YFSETQ.

The chain employs TRBV7-9 and TRBJ2-5, with D tentatively TRBD2 (7 bases). The CDR3 contains 16 residues. Trimming cost V 4 bases and J 1 base, with 16 bases left between them. Germline CDR1 SEHNR, CDR2 FQNEAQ (reference sequence). The CDR3 DNA is TGTGCCAGCAGCTACCGAGAGGGGGGGATCCAAGAGACCCAGTACTTC. As protein: CASSYREGGIQETQYF.

The chain has TRBV6-1 and TRBJ1-2; tentatively, D is TRBD1 (6 bases). Germline V lookup: CDR1 MNHNS, CDR2 SASEGT. V lost 1 base to trimming and J lost 6 bases, with 15 bases between them. CDR3 length: 15 residues. CDR3 DNA sequence: TGTGCCAGCAGTGAAGGCACAGGGAATTGGCATGGCTACACCTTC. Translating gives CASSEGTGNWHGYTF.

The genes are TRBV5-1 and TRBJ2-3, with 7 bases matching TRBD2. Germline assignment: CDR1 SGHRS and CDR2 YFSETQ. The ends lost 0 bases at V and 0 bases at J; junction bases unmatched: 7. CDR3 length: 17 amino acids. Here the CDR3 reads CASSLALSSGSTDTQYF. The CDR3 DNA follows: TGCGCCAGCAGCTTGGCCTTAAGTAGCGGGAGCACAGATACGCAGTATTTT.

The DNA of the CDR3 is TGTGCCATCAGTGAGTCGACAGGGGGCAGGAGCGCTGGAAACACCATATATTTT. Translation: CAISESTGGRSAGNTIYF. The chain couples TRBV10-3 to TRBJ1-3; the match to TRBD1 covers 10 bases. Losses at the gene ends were 0 bases for V and 2 bases for J; bases not matched to a gene: 7. The V gene's germline CDR1 is ENHRY and CDR2 SYGVKD. The CDR3 has 18 amino acids.

J is TRBJ2-7 and V is TRBV3-1 (or the pseudogene TRBV3-2); 11 positions match TRBD2. V lost 1 base, J lost 4 bases, and 3 bases stayed unmatched. The CDR3 is 15 residues long. The V gene's germline CDR1 is LGHDT and CDR2 YNNKEL (reference sequence). CDR3 sequence: CASSQGLAGFYEQYF. CDR3 DNA: TGTGCCAGCAGCCAAGGACTAGCGGGGTTTTACGAGCAGTACTTC.

The chain has TRBV3-1 (or the pseudogene TRBV3-2) and TRBJ2-1; D may be TRBD1 (5 bases). The germline V and J ends were trimmed by 2 bases and 1 base, with 9 bases remaining between them. The CDR3 runs 15 residues. Germline values: CDR1 LGHDT, CDR2 YNNKEL (reference sequence). For the CDR3, the DNA is TGTGCCAGCAGCCAATCAGGGTGGTCCTACAATGAGCAGTTCTTC. It translates to CASSQSGWSYNEQFF.

The genes are TRBV11-2 and TRBJ2-2; weak D call: TRBD1 (6 bases). The length of the CDR3 is 15 residues. CDR1 and CDR2 from the germline V gene are SGHAT and FQNNGV. V lost 6 bases and J 1 base, leaving 12 bases between the germline ends. CDR3 DNA: TGTGCCAGCAGGCCGGGACACCTGAACACCGGGGAGCTGTTTTTT. Translation: CASRPGHLNTGELFF. Complete variable domain (other parts from reference TRBV11-2 and TRBJ2-2): EAGVAQSPRYKIIEKRQSVAFWCNPISGHATLYWYQQILGQGPKLLIQFQNNGVVDDSQLPKDRFSAERLKGVDSTLKIQPAKLEDSAVYLCASRPGHLNTGELFFGEGSRLTVL.

The chain carries TRBV30 and TRBJ2-2, with 12 bases that match TRBD2. V shed 0 bases, J shed 4 bases, and the junction held 0 bases outside the gene matches. The CDR3 is 15 residues long. Germline assignment: CDR1 GTSNPN and CDR2 SVGIG (reference sequence). CDR3 sequence (DNA): TGTGCCTGGAGTGTACTAGCGGGGGGCACCGGGGAGCTGTTTTTT. It codes for CAWSVLAGGTGELFF. The full variable domain, its missing parts supplied by reference TRBV30 and TRBJ2-2, is SQTIHQWPATLVQPVGSPLSLECTVEGTSNPNLYWYRQAAGRGLQLLFYSVGIGQISSEVPQNLSASRPQDRQFILSSKKLLLSDSGFYLCAWSVLAGGTGELFFGEGSRLTVL.

This chain connects TRBV13 to TRBJ2-1; D perhaps matches TRBD2 (5 bases). From germline, CDR1 is PRHDT and CDR2 FYEKMQ (reference sequence). Trimming removed 4 bases from V and 5 bases from J, with 18 bases in between. The CDR3 has 16 residues. The DNA for the CDR3 is TGTGCCAGCAGCTCCACCCTCACCTGGACTCACAATGAGCAGTTCTTC. This gives the protein CASSSTLTWTHNEQFF.

V and J are TRBV9 and TRBJ1-5; D gene ambiguous. The V end was cut by 0 bases, the J end by 0 bases, with 7 bases between. This CDR3 comprises 15 residues. The V gene's germline CDR1 is SGDLS and CDR2 YYNGEE. The CDR3 DNA sequence: TGTGCCAGCAGCGTAGACAGCTATAGCAATCAGCCCCAGCATTTT. Its protein is CASSVDSYSNQPQHF.

The chain uses TRBV7-6 and TRBJ2-5; D might be TRBD2 (8 bases). This CDR3 is built from 16 residues. CDR1 is SGHVS and CDR2 is FNYEAQ in the germline V gene. V shed 5 bases and J shed 6 bases, with 22 bases lying between them. DNA for the CDR3: TGTGCCAGCAGCGGAACGGGAGGGGGCTTTGGGAAGACCCAGTACTTC. The encoded protein is CASSGTGGGFGKTQYF. The variable domain in full, completed from reference TRBV7-6 and TRBJ2-5, reads GAGVSQSPRYKVTKRGQDVALRCDPISGHVSLYWYRQALGQGPEFLTYFNYEAQQDKSGLPNDRFSAERPEGSISTLTIQRTEQRDSAMYRCASSGTGGGFGKTQYFGPGTRLLVL.

The V call is TRBV28, the J call TRBJ2-1; maybe TRBD2 (6 bases). The CDR3 contains 15 residues. In germline, CDR1 is MDHEN, CDR2 SYDVKM. V lost 3 bases and J 2 bases, leaving 11 bases between the germline ends. In DNA, the CDR3 is TGTGCCAGCAGTTTTCTCTCGGGGGCCTACAATGAGCAGTTCTTC. Translating it yields CASSFLSGAYNEQFF.

The chain links TRBV18 to TRBJ1-4, with unresolved D. The CDR3 consists of 12 residues. Trimming pared 4 bases from V and 11 bases from J, leaving 11 bases between. CDR1 and CDR2 from the germline V gene are KGHSH and LQKENI. CDR3 loop: CASSRDLGKLFF. The DNA for the CDR3 is TGTGCCAGCTCACGAGACTTGGGTAAACTGTTTTTT.

The chain has TRBV4-1 and TRBJ1-4, with 10 bases lining up with TRBD1. This CDR3 is 16 amino acids long. With 4 bases clipped from V and 6 bases from J, the junction kept 8 bases outside the gene matches. Germline CDR1 and CDR2: MGHRA and YSYEKL. CDR3 protein: CASSLDPGTGDEKLFF. In DNA form, the CDR3 reads TGCGCCAGCAGCCTAGATCCCGGGACAGGGGATGAAAAACTGTTTTTT.

The genes are TRBV4-2 and TRBJ2-3; 8 bases are shared with TRBD2. There are 16 residues in the CDR3. In germline, CDR1 is LGHNA, CDR2 YNFKEQ. The J segment lost 2 bases and the V segment lost 0 bases, leaving 4 bases of the junction unmatched. The CDR3 loop is CASSQEAGAPTDTQYF. CDR3 nucleotides: TGTGCCAGCAGCCAAGAAGCGGGGGCGCCCACAGATACGCAGTATTTT.

This chain links TRBV7-2 with TRBJ2-1; 13 bases match TRBD2. Germline V lookup: CDR1 SGHTA, CDR2 FQGNSA. The CDR3 is made up of 19 amino acids. Unmatched junction bases numbered 5, after V lost 0 bases and J lost 0 bases. The CDR3 loop reads CASSLASTSGGASYNEQFF. CDR3 nucleotide sequence: TGTGCCAGCAGCTTAGCGTCTACTAGCGGGGGGGCCTCCTACAATGAGCAGTTCTTC.